This T cell receptor (beta chain) is from a study of graft-versus-host responses after intestinal transplantation. General study findings and limits: Recipient-marrow GvH clones were detected, some having first appeared in ileum or blood.

Generated by immunoSEQ multiplex PCR, the TCRdb table keeps only in-frame clones and is missing some. The repertoire has more than 15,000 clones, under 45% of them found once; the top ten carry 3.5% to 4.5%. Plating of approximately 200,000 CFSE-labeled responder cells was done together with approximately 200,000 irradiated, violet-dye-labeled stimulator cells. Germline V gene sequence: CDR1 PRHDT, CDR2 FYEKMQ (reference sequence). V dropped 3 bases and J dropped 4 bases, with 7 bases sitting between them. The CDR3 is made up of 12 amino acids. The gene calls are TRBV13 and TRBJ2-7; D unclear. The sequenced sample was alloreactive CD8+ T cells from a mixed lymphocyte reaction culture, obtained before intestinal transplant. The subset denotes: CFSE-low proliferating T cells sorted from approximately 6-day pre-transplant mixed lymphocyte reaction (GvH or HvG direction). The sequence was obtained from a human patient who received an intestinal transplant. The CDR3 reads CASSFNGYEQYF. The CDR3 DNA is TGTGCCAGCAGCTTCAATGGTTACGAGCAGTACTTC.